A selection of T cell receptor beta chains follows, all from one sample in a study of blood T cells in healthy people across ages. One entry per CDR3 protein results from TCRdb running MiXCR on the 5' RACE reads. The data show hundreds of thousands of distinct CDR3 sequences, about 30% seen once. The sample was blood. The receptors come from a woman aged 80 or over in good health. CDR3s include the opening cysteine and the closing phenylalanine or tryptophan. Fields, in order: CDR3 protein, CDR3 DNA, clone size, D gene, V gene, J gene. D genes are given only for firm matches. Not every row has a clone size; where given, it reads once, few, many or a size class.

CDR3: CSGGQVNEQFF
DNA: TGCAGCGGCGGACAGGTCAATGAGCAGTTCTTC
size: many
D: TRBD1
V: TRBV29-1
J: TRBJ2-1

CDR3: CSAPPRGRLDEQFF
DNA: TGCAGTGCTCCCCCGCGGGGCCGACTAGACGAGCAGTTCTTC
size: -
D: -
V: TRBV20-1
J: TRBJ2-1

CDR3: CASGLFPDRNTEAFF
DNA: TGTGCCAGCGGCTTATTCCCGGACAGGAACACTGAAGCTTTCTTT
size: -
D: -
V: TRBV7-6
J: TRBJ1-1

CDR3: CASNRGTVYSYEQYF
DNA: TGCGCCAGCAACAGGGGGACAGTTTATTCCTACGAGCAGTACTTC
size: many
D: TRBD1
V: TRBV5-1
J: TRBJ2-7

CDR3: CSALLAGTETQYF
DNA: TGCAGTGCTCTACTAGCGGGAACAGAGACCCAGTACTTC
size: many
D: TRBD2
V: TRBV20-1
J: TRBJ2-5

CDR3: CASRPTGDSTDTQYF
DNA: TGCGCCAGCAGACCTACAGGGGACAGCACAGATACGCAGTATTTT
size: -
D: TRBD1
V: TRBV5-1
J: TRBJ2-3

CDR3: CASSRDPDGLETQYF
DNA: TGTGCCAGCAGCCGCGACCCGGATGGATTGGAGACCCAGTACTTC
size: many
D: -
V: TRBV7-2
J: TRBJ2-5

CDR3: CASSRTSGGEETQYF
DNA: TGCGCCAGCAGCCGTACTAGCGGGGGAGAAGAGACCCAGTACTTC
size: many
D: TRBD2
V: TRBV5-1
J: TRBJ2-5

CDR3: CASSRRGTRNTGELFF
DNA: TGTGCCAGCAGCCGACGTGGTACGCGTAACACCGGGGAGCTGTTTTTT
size: -
D: -
V: TRBV7-2
J: TRBJ2-2

CDR3: CAWSVRRKLDAEAFF
DNA: TGTGCCTGGAGTGTACGAAGAAAATTGGACGCTGAAGCTTTCTTT
size: -
D: -
V: TRBV30
J: TRBJ1-1

CDR3: CASSGGVAAYEQYF
DNA: TGTGCCAGCAGCGGAGGTGTGGCAGCCTACGAGCAGTACTTC
size: many
D: -
V: TRBV9
J: TRBJ2-7

CDR3: CATFDRDTEGYTF
DNA: TGTGCCACCTTCGACAGAGACACAGAGGGCTACACCTTC
size: many
D: -
V: TRBV28
J: TRBJ1-2

CDR3: CASSQRGGAGGYTF
DNA: TGTGCCAGCAGCCAGCGGGGGGGCGCAGGGGGCTACACCTTC
size: few
D: -
V: TRBV3-1
J: TRBJ1-2

CDR3: CASSPGGSWTEAFF
DNA: TGTGCCAGCAGCCCAGGGGGTTCTTGGACTGAAGCTTTCTTT
size: -
D: TRBD1
V: TRBV11-2
J: TRBJ1-1

CDR3: CASSQGPGFGETQYF
DNA: TGCGCCAGCAGCCAAGGGCCAGGGTTCGGGGAGACCCAGTACTTC
size: many
D: -
V: TRBV4-3
J: TRBJ2-5

CDR3: CAISGSGNEQFF
DNA: TGTGCCATCAGCGGGTCCGGGAATGAGCAGTTCTTC
size: many
D: -
V: TRBV10-3
J: TRBJ2-1

CDR3: CSVEDRRLNYGYTF
DNA: TGCAGCGTTGAAGATAGGAGGCTTAACTATGGCTACACCTTC
size: -
D: -
V: TRBV29-1
J: TRBJ1-2

CDR3: CSVVFQAAPYEQYF
DNA: TGCAGCGTTGTCTTCCAAGCGGCTCCCTACGAGCAGTACTTC
size: -
D: -
V: TRBV29-1
J: TRBJ2-7

CDR3: CASSPQGVNGYTF
DNA: TGTGCCAGCAGCCCCCAGGGAGTTAATGGCTACACCTTC
size: many
D: -
V: TRBV7-2
J: TRBJ1-2

CDR3: CASSDPGQFADGYTF
DNA: TGTGCCAGCAGCGACCCCGGACAGTTCGCGGATGGCTACACCTTC
size: many
D: -
V: TRBV5-6
J: TRBJ1-2

CDR3: CASRSGNQETQYF
DNA: TGTGCCAGCAGGTCCGGGAACCAAGAGACCCAGTACTTC
size: many
D: -
V: TRBV2
J: TRBJ2-5

CDR3: CSARVKTGSAQETQYF
DNA: TGCAGTGCTAGAGTTAAAACCGGTAGCGCACAAGAGACCCAGTACTTC
size: -
D: -
V: TRBV20-1
J: TRBJ2-5

CDR3: CASSYGGGARETQYF
DNA: TGTGCCAGCAGTTACGGTGGGGGGGCCAGAGAGACCCAGTACTTC
size: many
D: -
V: TRBV6-2/TRBV6-3
J: TRBJ2-5

CDR3: CASSGGTGGVQRPQHF
DNA: TGTGCCAGCAGCGGAGGGACAGGGGGGGTTCAGAGGCCCCAGCATTTT
size: many
D: TRBD1
V: TRBV2
J: TRBJ1-5

CDR3: CAIGGQVPRGSPSRDIQYF
DNA: TGTGCCATAGGCGGACAGGTCCCCAGAGGGAGTCCCTCAAGGGACATTCAGTACTTC
size: -
D: TRBD1
V: TRBV14
J: TRBJ2-4

CDR3: CSASGDRGYEQYF
DNA: TGCAGTGCTAGTGGGGACAGGGGGTACGAGCAGTACTTC
size: few
D: TRBD1
V: TRBV20-1
J: TRBJ2-7

CDR3: CASSLYRERHKIYNSPLHF
DNA: TGTGCCAGCAGTTTATACAGGGAGCGCCACAAGATCTATAATTCACCCCTCCACTTT
size: many
D: -
V: TRBV28
J: TRBJ1-6

CDR3: CASRITNQPQHF
DNA: TGTGCCAGCCGAATAACGAATCAGCCCCAGCATTTT
size: few
D: -
V: TRBV6-2/TRBV6-3
J: TRBJ1-5

CDR3: CAIRKQGGNTEAFF
DNA: TGTGCCATCAGGAAACAGGGGGGAAACACTGAAGCTTTCTTT
size: many
D: TRBD1
V: TRBV10-3
J: TRBJ1-1

CDR3: CRANRDTEAFF
DNA: TGCAGGGCTAACAGGGACACTGAAGCTTTCTTT
size: -
D: -
V: TRBV20-1
J: TRBJ1-1

CDR3: CSARLGGATNEQFF
DNA: TGCAGTGCTAGACTCGGGGGGGCCACCAATGAGCAGTTCTTC
size: once
D: TRBD2
V: TRBV20-1
J: TRBJ2-1

CDR3: CASSPLQGAGEQYF
DNA: TGTGCCAGCTCACCATTACAGGGAGCGGGAGAGCAGTACTTC
size: many
D: -
V: TRBV18
J: TRBJ2-7

CDR3: CASSSGTGMDGYTF
DNA: TGCGCCAGCAGCTCAGGGACAGGGATGGATGGCTACACCTTC
size: -
D: TRBD1
V: TRBV5-1
J: TRBJ1-2

CDR3: CASSFNWQGGRPLHF
DNA: TGTGCCAGCAGCTTTAATTGGCAGGGTGGACGACCCCTCCACTTT
size: few
D: -
V: TRBV7-2
J: TRBJ1-6

CDR3: CSAGRFPSSYNEQFF
DNA: TGCAGTGCTGGACGGTTCCCCAGCTCCTACAATGAGCAGTTCTTC
size: -
D: -
V: TRBV20-1
J: TRBJ2-1

CDR3: CASSWGRGTSGSKTHEQFF
DNA: TGTGCCAGCAGCTGGGGGCGCGGGACTAGCGGGAGTAAGACCCATGAGCAGTTCTTC
size: -
D: TRBD2
V: TRBV11-2
J: TRBJ2-1

CDR3: CASSSETSGGPSGGELFF
DNA: TGTGCCAGCAGTTCCGAGACTAGCGGGGGGCCATCCGGCGGGGAGCTGTTTTTT
size: -
D: TRBD2
V: TRBV6-2/TRBV6-3
J: TRBJ2-2

CDR3: CASSLATTGFEAFF
DNA: TGTGCCAGCAGCTTAGCGACGACAGGGTTTGAAGCTTTCTTT
size: -
D: TRBD1
V: TRBV7-2
J: TRBJ1-1

CDR3: CASSSIWTGETQYF
DNA: TGTGCCAGCAGTTCGATATGGACAGGGGAGACCCAGTACTTC
size: -
D: TRBD1
V: TRBV12-3/TRBV12-4
J: TRBJ2-5

CDR3: CASRPGARGNEKLFF
DNA: TGTGCCAGCAGACCGGGGGCGCGGGGAAATGAAAAACTGTTTTTT
size: -
D: -
V: TRBV7-9
J: TRBJ1-4

CDR3: CASSVQNIAKNIQYF
DNA: TGTGCCAGCAGTGTACAGAACATAGCCAAAAACATTCAGTACTTC
size: many
D: -
V: TRBV2
J: TRBJ2-4

CDR3: CASTDPLASETQYF
DNA: TGTGCCAGCACCGATCCTCTAGCTTCGGAGACCCAGTACTTC
size: -
D: -
V: TRBV3-1
J: TRBJ2-5

CDR3: CASSLRRTGETQYF
DNA: TGTGCCAGCAGTTTAAGAAGGACAGGAGAGACCCAGTACTTC
size: many
D: TRBD1
V: TRBV28
J: TRBJ2-5

CDR3: CASSSKPGQGYIQYF
DNA: TGTGCCAGCAGTTCCAAACCGGGACAGGGTTACATTCAGTACTTC
size: -
D: TRBD1
V: TRBV6-5
J: TRBJ2-4

CDR3: CASSLDPRGYEQYF
DNA: TGTGCCAGCAGCTTAGATCCAAGGGGCTACGAGCAGTACTTC
size: many
D: -
V: TRBV7-8
J: TRBJ2-7

CDR3: CASSGGQGSAYEQYF
DNA: TGTGCCAGCAGCGGGGGACAGGGGAGTGCCTACGAGCAGTACTTC
size: many
D: TRBD1
V: TRBV9
J: TRBJ2-7

CDR3: CASGLALRAGNTIYF
DNA: TGTGCCAGCGGCTTAGCGCTCAGGGCTGGAAACACCATATATTTT
size: -
D: -
V: TRBV7-8
J: TRBJ1-3

CDR3: CASSYSDRGEQFF
DNA: TGTGCCAGCAGTTACTCAGACAGGGGTGAGCAGTTCTTC
size: many
D: TRBD1
V: TRBV6-4
J: TRBJ2-1

CDR3: CASSHPRGVTNNEQFF
DNA: TGTGCCAGCAGCCACCCTCGAGGAGTTACCAACAATGAGCAGTTCTTC
size: -
D: -
V: TRBV14
J: TRBJ2-1

CDR3: CASSLDGGRGHEQYF
DNA: TGTGCCAGCAGCTTGGACGGCGGCAGGGGGCACGAGCAGTACTTC
size: many
D: TRBD1
V: TRBV5-6
J: TRBJ2-7

CDR3: CATSPPKGIPGEQYF
DNA: TGTGCCACCTCCCCACCGAAGGGGATTCCCGGCGAGCAGTACTTC
size: -
D: -
V: TRBV28
J: TRBJ2-7

CDR3: CSALGLAAYEQYF
DNA: TGCAGTGCCTTGGGACTAGCGGCCTACGAGCAGTACTTC
size: many
D: TRBD2
V: TRBV20-1
J: TRBJ2-7

CDR3: CASSSSLGGGEQYF
DNA: TGTGCCAGCAGTTCCTCCTTAGGGGGCGGCGAGCAGTACTTC
size: -
D: TRBD1
V: TRBV27
J: TRBJ2-7

CDR3: CAGRTGGSYTF
DNA: TGTGCCGGACGGACAGGGGGGAGCTACACCTTC
size: many
D: TRBD1
V: TRBV30
J: TRBJ1-2